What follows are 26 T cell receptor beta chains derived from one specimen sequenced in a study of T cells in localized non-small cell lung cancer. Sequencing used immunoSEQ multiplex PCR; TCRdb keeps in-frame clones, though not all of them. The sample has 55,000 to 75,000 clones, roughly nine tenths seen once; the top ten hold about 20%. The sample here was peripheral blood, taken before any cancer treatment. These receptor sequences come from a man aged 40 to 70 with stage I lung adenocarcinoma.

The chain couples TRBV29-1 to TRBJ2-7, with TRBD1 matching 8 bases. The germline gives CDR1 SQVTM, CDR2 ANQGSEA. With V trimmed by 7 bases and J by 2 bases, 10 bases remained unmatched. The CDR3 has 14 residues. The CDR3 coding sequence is TGCAGCGCCGAAGCAGGGGGCCCGCCCTACGAGCAGTACTTC. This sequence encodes CSAEAGGPPYEQYF.

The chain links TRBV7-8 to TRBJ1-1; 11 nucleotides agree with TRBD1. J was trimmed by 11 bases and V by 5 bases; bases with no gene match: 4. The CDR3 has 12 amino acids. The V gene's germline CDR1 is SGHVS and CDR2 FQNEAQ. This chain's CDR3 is CASSAGQGDAFF. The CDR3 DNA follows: TGTGCCAGCAGCGCGGGACAGGGGGATGCTTTCTTT.

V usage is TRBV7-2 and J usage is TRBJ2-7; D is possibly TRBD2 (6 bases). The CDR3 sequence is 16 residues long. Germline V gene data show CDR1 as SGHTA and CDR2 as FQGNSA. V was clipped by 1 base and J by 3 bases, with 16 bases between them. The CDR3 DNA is TGTGCCAGCAGCTTAGATCTTGGGTTTAGCGGCTACGAGCAGTACTTC. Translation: CASSLDLGFSGYEQYF.

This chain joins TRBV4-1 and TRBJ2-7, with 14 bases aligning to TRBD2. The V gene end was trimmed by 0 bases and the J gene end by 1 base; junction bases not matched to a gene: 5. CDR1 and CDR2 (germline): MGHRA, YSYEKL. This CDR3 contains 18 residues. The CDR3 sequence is CASSQDSGTSGGSYEQYF. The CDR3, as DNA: TGCGCCAGCAGCCAAGATAGCGGGACTAGCGGGGGATCCTACGAGCAGTACTTC.

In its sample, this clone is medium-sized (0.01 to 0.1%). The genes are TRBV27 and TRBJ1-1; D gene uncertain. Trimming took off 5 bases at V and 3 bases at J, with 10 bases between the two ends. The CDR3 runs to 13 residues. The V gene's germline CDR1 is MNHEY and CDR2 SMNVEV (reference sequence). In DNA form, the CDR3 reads TGTGCCAGCAGTCAGGACCCCTACACTGAAGCTTTCTTT. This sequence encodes CASSQDPYTEAFF.

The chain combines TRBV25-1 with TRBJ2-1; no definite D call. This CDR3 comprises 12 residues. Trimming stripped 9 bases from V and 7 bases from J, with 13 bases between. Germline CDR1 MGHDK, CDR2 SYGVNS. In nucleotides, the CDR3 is TGTGCCAGTTCGTTTGTGGGGAATGAGCAGTTCTTC. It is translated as CASSFVGNEQFF.

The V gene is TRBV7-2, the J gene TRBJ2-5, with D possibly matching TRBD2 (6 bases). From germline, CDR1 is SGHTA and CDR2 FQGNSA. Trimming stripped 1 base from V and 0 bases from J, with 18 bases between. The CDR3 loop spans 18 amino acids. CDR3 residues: CASSLVLWGRTDQETQYF. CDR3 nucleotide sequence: TGTGCCAGCAGCTTAGTATTGTGGGGGAGGACTGACCAAGAGACCCAGTACTTC.

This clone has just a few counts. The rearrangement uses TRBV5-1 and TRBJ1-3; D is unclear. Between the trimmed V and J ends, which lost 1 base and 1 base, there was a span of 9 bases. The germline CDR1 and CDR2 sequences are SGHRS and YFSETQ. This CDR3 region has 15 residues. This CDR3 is CASSLRSGSGNTIYF. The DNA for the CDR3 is TGCGCCAGCAGCTTGCGTTCGGGGTCTGGAAACACCATATATTTT.

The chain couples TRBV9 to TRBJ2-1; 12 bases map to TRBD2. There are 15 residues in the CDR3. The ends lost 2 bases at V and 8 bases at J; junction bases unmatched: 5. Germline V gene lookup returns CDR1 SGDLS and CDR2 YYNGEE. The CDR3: CASSVLLAGGDEQFF. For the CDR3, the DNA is TGTGCCAGCAGCGTTTTACTAGCGGGAGGAGATGAGCAGTTCTTC.

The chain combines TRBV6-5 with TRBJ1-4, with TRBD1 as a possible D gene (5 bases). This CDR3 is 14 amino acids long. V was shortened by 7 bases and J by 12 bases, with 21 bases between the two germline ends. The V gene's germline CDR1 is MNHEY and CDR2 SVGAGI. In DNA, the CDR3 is TGTGCCAGCACCATACGAGCCGCGGGCAGGGAACTGTTTTTT. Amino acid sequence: CASTIRAAGRELFF.

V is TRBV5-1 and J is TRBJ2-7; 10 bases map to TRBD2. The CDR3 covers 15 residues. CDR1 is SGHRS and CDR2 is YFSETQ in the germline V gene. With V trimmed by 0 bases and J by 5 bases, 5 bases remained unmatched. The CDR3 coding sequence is TGCGCCAGCAGCTTGGCGTCTAGCGGGAGCCACGAGCAGTACTTC. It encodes CASSLASSGSHEQYF.

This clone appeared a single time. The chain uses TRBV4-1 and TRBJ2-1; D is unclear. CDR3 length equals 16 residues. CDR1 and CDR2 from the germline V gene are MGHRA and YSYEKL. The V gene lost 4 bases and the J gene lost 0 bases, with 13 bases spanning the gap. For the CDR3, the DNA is TGCGCCAGCAGCCTAAGCCCCAAAAGCTCCTACAATGAGCAGTTCTTC. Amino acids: CASSLSPKSSYNEQFF.

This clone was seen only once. DNA for the CDR3: TGTGCCAGCAGTTCGGGACGGACTAACTATGGCTACACCTTC. Translation: CASSSGRTNYGYTF. The chain uses TRBV5-5 and TRBJ1-2, with a tentative D call TRBD1 (5 bases). CDR1 is SGHKS, CDR2 YYEKEE, per germline (reference sequence). The CDR3 contains 14 residues. V was trimmed by 5 bases and J by 0 bases, leaving 11 bases between them.

This CDR3 is CASGPGDRGYEQYF. The CDR3 DNA is TGTGCTAGTGGTCCCGGGGACAGGGGCTACGAGCAGTACTTC. V and J are TRBV12-5 and TRBJ2-7; 10 bases line up with TRBD1. CDR1 and CDR2 from the germline V gene are LGHNT and FRNRAP. J was trimmed by 3 bases and V by 5 bases; bases with no gene match: 4. The CDR3 runs 14 residues.

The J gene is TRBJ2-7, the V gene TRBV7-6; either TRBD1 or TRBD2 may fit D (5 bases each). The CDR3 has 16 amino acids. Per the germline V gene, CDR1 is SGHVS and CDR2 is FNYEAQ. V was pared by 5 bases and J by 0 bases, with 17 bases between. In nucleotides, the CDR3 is TGTGCCAGCAGCGCATTGTGGGACGGAGGCTCCTACGAGCAGTACTTC. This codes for CASSALWDGGSYEQYF.

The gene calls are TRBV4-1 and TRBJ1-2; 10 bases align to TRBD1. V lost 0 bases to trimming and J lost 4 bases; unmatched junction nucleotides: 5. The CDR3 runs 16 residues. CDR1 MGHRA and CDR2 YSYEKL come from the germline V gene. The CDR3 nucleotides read TGCGCCAGCAGCCAAGAGGACAGGGGGGCGATCTATGGCTACACCTTC. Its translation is CASSQEDRGAIYGYTF.

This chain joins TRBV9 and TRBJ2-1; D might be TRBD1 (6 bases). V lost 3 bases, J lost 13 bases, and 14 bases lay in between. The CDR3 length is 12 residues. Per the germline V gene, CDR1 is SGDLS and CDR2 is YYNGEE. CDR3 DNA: TGTGCCAGCAGCGCAGGGGCCTCGGAACAGTTCTTC. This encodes CASSAGASEQFF.

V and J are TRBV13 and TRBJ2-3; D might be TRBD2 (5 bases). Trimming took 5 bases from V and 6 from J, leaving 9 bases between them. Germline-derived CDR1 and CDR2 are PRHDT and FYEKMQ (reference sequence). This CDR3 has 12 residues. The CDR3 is CASSRRGDTQYF. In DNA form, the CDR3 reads TGTGCCAGCAGCCGGCGCGGGGATACGCAGTATTTT.

In DNA form, the CDR3 reads TGTGCCACCAGCAGAGATGTGGCAGGGGAAGCCCTCGGTAACGAGCAGTACTTC. Translated: CATSRDVAGEALGNEQYF. The gene calls are TRBV15 and TRBJ2-7; maybe TRBD1 (6 bases). Trimming left V 0 bases short and J 5 bases short, with 23 bases between. The germline CDR1 and CDR2 sequences are LNHNV and YYDKDF (reference sequence). This CDR3 spans 18 amino acids. Together with reference TRBV15 and TRBJ2-7, the CDR3 gives the full variable domain: DAMVIQNPRYQVTQFGKPVTLSCSQTLNHNVMYWYQQKSSQAPKLLFHYYDKDFNNEADTPDNFQSRRPNTSFCFLDIRSPGLGDTAMYLCATSRDVAGEALGNEQYFGPGTRLTVT.

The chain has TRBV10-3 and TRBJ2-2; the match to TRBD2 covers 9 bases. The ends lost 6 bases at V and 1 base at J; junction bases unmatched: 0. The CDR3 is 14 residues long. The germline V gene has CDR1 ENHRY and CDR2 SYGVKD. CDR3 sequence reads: CAIRTSGNTGELFF. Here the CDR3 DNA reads TGTGCCATCAGGACTAGCGGGAACACCGGGGAGCTGTTTTTT.

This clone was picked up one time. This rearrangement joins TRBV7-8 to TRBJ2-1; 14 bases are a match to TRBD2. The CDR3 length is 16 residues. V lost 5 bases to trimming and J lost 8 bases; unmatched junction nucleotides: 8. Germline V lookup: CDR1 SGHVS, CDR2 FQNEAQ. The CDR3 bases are TGTGCCAGCAGCATGAAGGGACTAGCGGGAGTCCATGAGCAGTTCTTC. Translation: CASSMKGLAGVHEQFF.

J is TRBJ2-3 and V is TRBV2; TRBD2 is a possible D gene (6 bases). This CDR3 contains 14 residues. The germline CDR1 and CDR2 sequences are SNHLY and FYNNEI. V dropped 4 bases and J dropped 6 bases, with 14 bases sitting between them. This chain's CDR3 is CASSGELAPDTQYF. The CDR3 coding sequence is TGTGCCAGCAGTGGGGAACTAGCTCCCGATACGCAGTATTTT.

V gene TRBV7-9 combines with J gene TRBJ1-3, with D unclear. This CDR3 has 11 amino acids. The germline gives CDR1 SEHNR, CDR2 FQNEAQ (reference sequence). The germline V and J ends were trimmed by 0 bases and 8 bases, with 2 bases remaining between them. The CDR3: CASSLADTIYF. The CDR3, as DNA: TGTGCCAGCAGCTTAGCAGACACCATATATTTT.

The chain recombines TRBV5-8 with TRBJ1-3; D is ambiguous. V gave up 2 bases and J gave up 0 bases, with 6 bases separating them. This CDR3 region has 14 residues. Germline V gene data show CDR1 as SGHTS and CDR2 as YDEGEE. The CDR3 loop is CASSFSSSGNTIYF. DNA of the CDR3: TGTGCCAGCAGCTTTTCCAGCTCTGGAAACACCATATATTTT.

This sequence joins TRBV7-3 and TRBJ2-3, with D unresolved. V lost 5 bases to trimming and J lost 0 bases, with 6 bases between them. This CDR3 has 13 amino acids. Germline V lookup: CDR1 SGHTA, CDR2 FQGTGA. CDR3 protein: CASSPDSTDTQYF. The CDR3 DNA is TGTGCCAGCAGCCCGGATAGCACAGATACGCAGTATTTT.

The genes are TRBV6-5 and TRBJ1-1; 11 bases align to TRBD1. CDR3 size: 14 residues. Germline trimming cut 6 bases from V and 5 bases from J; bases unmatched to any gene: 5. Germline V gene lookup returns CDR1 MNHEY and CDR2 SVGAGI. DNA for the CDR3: TGTGCCAGCAGGCCGGGACAGGGGGAGACTGAAGCTTTCTTT. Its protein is CASRPGQGETEAFF.